The 5 T cell receptor beta chains given below trace back to one sample, sequenced in a study of T cells after yellow fever vaccination. TCRdb ran MiXCR on the 5' RACE reads and lists one entry per CDR3 protein. The sample lists 200,000 to 300,000 distinct CDR3 sequences, roughly 7.2% seen once, with approximately 0.85% in the top ten. The specimen was CD4+ T cells sorted from PBMCs, collected 15 days after the yellow fever booster vaccination. The receptors come from a man younger than 45 who received the YFV17D yellow fever vaccine.

In its sample, this clonotype was seen many times. V and J are TRBV7-9 and TRBJ1-1; D ambiguous. The CDR3 has 13 amino acids. Trimming removed 0 bases from V and 3 bases from J, with 5 bases in between. Germline lookup yields CDR1 SEHNR and CDR2 FQNEAQ (reference sequence). CDR3 residues: CASSLAEDTEAFF. DNA of the CDR3: TGTGCCAGCAGCTTAGCAGAGGACACTGAAGCTTTCTTT.

This chain links TRBV3-1 with TRBJ1-3; D remains unclear. Trimming took off 4 bases at V and 0 bases at J, with 7 bases between the two ends. Germline assignment: CDR1 LGHDT and CDR2 YNNKEL (reference sequence). This CDR3 is built from 14 residues. In DNA form, the CDR3 reads TGTGCCAGCAGCCCCCGGGACTCTGGAAACACCATATATTTT. Encoded protein: CASSPRDSGNTIYF.

V gene TRBV12-3 or TRBV12-4 combines with J gene TRBJ2-7; TRBD1 is a possible D gene (5 bases). The CDR3 runs 16 residues. Trimming removed 3 bases at V and 0 bases at J, with 15 bases between. CDR3 sequence: CASSFRPGPSSYEQYF. The CDR3 bases are TGTGCCAGCAGTTTTCGCCCAGGGCCGAGCTCCTACGAGCAGTACTTC.

This clonotype was seen a handful of times. The chain joins TRBV5-1 to TRBJ2-1; 10 bases fit TRBD2. The junction had 4 bases not matched to a gene; V was cut back by 3 bases and J by 4 bases. Germline CDR1 and CDR2: SGHRS and YFSETQ. CDR3 length: 15 residues. CDR3 nucleotide sequence: TGCGCCAGCAGCTATCTAGCGGGGGATTACAATGAGCAGTTCTTC. It is translated as CASSYLAGDYNEQFF.

This clonotype was seen more than once but under ten times. The chain combines TRBV18 with TRBJ2-1; 12 nucleotides agree with TRBD1. Germline assignment: CDR1 KGHSH and CDR2 LQKENI. The junction had 5 bases not matched to a gene; V was cut back by 4 bases and J by 4 bases. This CDR3 spans 16 amino acids. The CDR3 nucleotides read TGTGCCAGCTCACACGGGACAGGGGGCTCGTACAATGAGCAGTTCTTC. This codes for CASSHGTGGSYNEQFF. Complete variable domain (other parts from reference TRBV18 and TRBJ2-1): NAGVMQNPRHLVRRRGQEARLRCSPMKGHSHVYWYRQLPEEGLKFMVYLQKENIIDESGMPKERFSAEFPKEGPSILRIQQVVRGDSAAYFCASSHGTGGSYNEQFFGPGTRLTVL.